This is a list of T cell receptor beta chains from one sample in a study of neurological immune-mediated disorders. TCRdb fed the 5' RACE reads into MiXCR, producing one record per CDR3 protein. Seen here are 85,000 to 100,000 distinct CDR3 sequences, 3.5% observed once, and the top ten hold roughly 6%. Input material: PBMCs. The source is a woman under 30 with multiple sclerosis. Each CDR3 is given without its conserved first and last residue. Fields, in order: CDR3 length, J gene, V gene, CDR3 protein.

length: 10
J: TRBJ2-1
V: TRBV30
CDR3: ASKAVYNEQF

length: 13
J: TRBJ2-7
V: TRBV18
CDR3: ASSLPGASSYEQY

length: 11
J: TRBJ2-7
V: TRBV7-2
CDR3: ASSLYSGYEQY

length: 10
J: TRBJ2-5
V: TRBV6-1
CDR3: ASAQVQETQY

length: 11
J: TRBJ2-2
V: TRBV24-1
CDR3: ATSDLLNGELF

length: 9
J: TRBJ1-1
V: TRBV15
CDR3: ATSGSFGAF

length: 14
J: TRBJ2-7
V: TRBV7-9
CDR3: ASSLGSVDRAYEQY

length: 14
J: TRBJ1-5
V: TRBV20-1
CDR3: SARDTKEGGNQPQH

length: 12
J: TRBJ2-1
V: TRBV27
CDR3: ASSLGTGGHEQF

length: 13
J: TRBJ1-3
V: TRBV3-1
CDR3: ASSQDGASGNTIY

length: 12
J: TRBJ2-5
V: TRBV3-1
CDR3: ASSARAWGETQY

length: 13
J: TRBJ1-1
V: TRBV4-2
CDR3: ASSRLLGTNTEAF

length: 12
J: TRBJ1-1
V: TRBV5-1
CDR3: ASGRGQGGAEAF

length: 12
J: TRBJ1-5
V: TRBV15
CDR3: ATSSAGGHQPQH

length: 12
J: TRBJ2-7
V: TRBV5-1
CDR3: ASSPSGGPYEQY

length: 13
J: TRBJ1-1
V: TRBV11-2
CDR3: ASSLSLDGGTEAF

length: 13
J: TRBJ2-3
V: TRBV7-2
CDR3: ASSPWAGSTDTQY

length: 12
J: TRBJ1-4
V: TRBV18
CDR3: ASSHGTGNEKLF

length: 13
J: TRBJ1-2
V: TRBV12-3/TRBV12-4
CDR3: ASSGVRGDVYGYT

length: 14
J: TRBJ2-5
V: TRBV7-9
CDR3: ASSQNGKDPVETQY

length: 11
J: TRBJ2-5
V: TRBV19
CDR3: ASSWARQETQY

length: 12
J: TRBJ1-2
V: TRBV7-8
CDR3: ASSGGDITGGYT

length: 12
J: TRBJ1-5
V: TRBV6-5
CDR3: ASSRQGLDQPQH

length: 12
J: TRBJ2-3
V: TRBV5-5
CDR3: ASSLGPPTDTQY

length: 14
J: TRBJ2-5
V: TRBV10-3
CDR3: AISMTSGGPRETQY

length: 11
J: TRBJ2-5
V: TRBV28
CDR3: ASGTGAQETQY

length: 12
J: TRBJ2-7
V: TRBV7-2
CDR3: ASSANSGNYEQY

length: 13
J: TRBJ1-1
V: TRBV5-1
CDR3: ASSKGTGENTEAF

length: 13
J: TRBJ2-1
V: TRBV4-1
CDR3: ASSATMTVNNEQF

length: 12
J: TRBJ1-4
V: TRBV5-1
CDR3: ASSRDSYNEKLF

length: 16
J: TRBJ2-3
V: TRBV13
CDR3: ASSALAGGPQSTDTQY

length: 14
J: TRBJ2-3
V: TRBV15
CDR3: ATSRDGGEGTDTQY

length: 10
J: TRBJ1-2
V: TRBV27
CDR3: ASRAANYGYT

length: 14
J: TRBJ2-2
V: TRBV9
CDR3: ASSNTLASYTGELF

length: 13
J: TRBJ1-1
V: TRBV6-5
CDR3: ASTSSEGERGGAF

length: 11
J: TRBJ2-1
V: TRBV10-1
CDR3: ASSHGQNNEQF

length: 10
J: TRBJ2-2
V: TRBV12-3/TRBV12-4
CDR3: DSSFHPGELF

length: 13
J: TRBJ1-5
V: TRBV7-8
CDR3: ASSQSPYSNQPQH

length: 12
J: TRBJ2-1
V: TRBV12-3/TRBV12-4
CDR3: ASSLTDGVGEQF

length: 14
J: TRBJ2-3
V: TRBV4-2
CDR3: ASSQDRGRVPDTQY

length: 14
J: TRBJ2-2
V: TRBV27
CDR3: ASTLRHIKNTGELF

length: 13
J: TRBJ2-2
V: TRBV7-9
CDR3: ASSRDSANTGELF

length: 15
J: TRBJ1-2
V: TRBV7-2
CDR3: ASTSKDRVGAGYGYT

length: 11
J: TRBJ2-7
V: TRBV18
CDR3: ASSRQGNYEQY

length: 13
J: TRBJ1-6
V: TRBV2
CDR3: ASSERRGDNSPLH

length: 13
J: TRBJ2-5
V: TRBV20-1
CDR3: SASPSGIARETQY

length: 14
J: TRBJ1-6
V: TRBV7-9
CDR3: ASSSSGSSYNSPLH

length: 13
J: TRBJ1-4
V: TRBV7-8
CDR3: ASSEGQPTNEKLF

length: 12
J: TRBJ2-1
V: TRBV6-2/TRBV6-3
CDR3: ASTPDRGRNEQF

length: 12
J: TRBJ1-6
V: TRBV25-1
CDR3: ASTEGIHNSPLH

length: 15
J: TRBJ1-5
V: TRBV3-1
CDR3: ASSQGGGWGSNQPQH

length: 12
J: TRBJ2-3
V: TRBV6-5
CDR3: ASSTTAGTDTQY

length: 12
J: TRBJ2-1
V: TRBV5-1
CDR3: ASSSGGLYNEQF

length: 12
J: TRBJ2-3
V: TRBV7-2
CDR3: ASSFSGSTDTQY

length: 14
J: TRBJ1-3
V: TRBV7-6
CDR3: ASSFSILSSGNTIY

length: 14
J: TRBJ2-6
V: TRBV5-1
CDR3: ASSLEGSSGANVLT

length: 9
J: TRBJ2-1
V: TRBV12-3/TRBV12-4
CDR3: ASSLQNEQF